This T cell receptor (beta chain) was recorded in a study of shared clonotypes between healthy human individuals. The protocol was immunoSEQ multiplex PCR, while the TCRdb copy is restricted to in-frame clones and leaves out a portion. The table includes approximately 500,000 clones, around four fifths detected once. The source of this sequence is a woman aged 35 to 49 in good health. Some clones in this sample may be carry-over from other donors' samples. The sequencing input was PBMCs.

Written as DNA, the CDR3 is TGTGCCAGCAGCCCCCAGGGTACGAGGTACGAGCAGTACTTC. Residues: CASSPQGTRYEQYF. The chain combines TRBV5-4 with TRBJ2-7; D possibly corresponds to TRBD1 (5 bases). V was clipped by 4 bases and J by 4 bases, with 15 bases between them. There are 14 residues in the CDR3. The germline CDR1 and CDR2 sequences are SGHNT and YYREEE (reference sequence).